The sample holds one count of the clone carrying this T cell receptor (beta chain). The data originate from a study of CD8 T cells in Susac syndrome. The CDR3 totals 11 residues. Looked up from germline, CDR1 is DFQATT and CDR2 is SNEGSKA (reference sequence). V dropped 2 bases and J dropped 4 bases, with 5 bases sitting between them. An amount of RNA that ranged from roughly 0.5 to 1 ug was reverse transcribed with random hexamers. A multiplex approach, immunoSEQ multiplex PCR, amplified TCR beta CDR3 across 54 Vbeta and 13 Jbeta. TCRdb processed the immunoSEQ multiplex PCR reads anew with MiXCR; each CDR3 protein has one entry. There are approximately 220,000 distinct CDR3 sequences in the sample; just under 95% occur only once, and 0.07% to 0.095% lies in the top ten. Relapsing-remitting disease, either stable or active, was present in the treatment-naive patients who were the multiple sclerosis controls. It was negative isolation that provided the CD8+ and CD4+ T cells, whereas TEMRA cells were enriched by FACS.

Material for sequencing was CD4+ T cells from PBMCs. V usage is TRBV20-1 and J usage is TRBJ2-5; D is ambiguous. This receptor was obtained from a human donor with multiple sclerosis. The CDR3 loop reads CSARIGETQYF. The CDR3 region has the DNA TGCAGTGCTAGAATCGGAGAGACCCAGTACTTC.